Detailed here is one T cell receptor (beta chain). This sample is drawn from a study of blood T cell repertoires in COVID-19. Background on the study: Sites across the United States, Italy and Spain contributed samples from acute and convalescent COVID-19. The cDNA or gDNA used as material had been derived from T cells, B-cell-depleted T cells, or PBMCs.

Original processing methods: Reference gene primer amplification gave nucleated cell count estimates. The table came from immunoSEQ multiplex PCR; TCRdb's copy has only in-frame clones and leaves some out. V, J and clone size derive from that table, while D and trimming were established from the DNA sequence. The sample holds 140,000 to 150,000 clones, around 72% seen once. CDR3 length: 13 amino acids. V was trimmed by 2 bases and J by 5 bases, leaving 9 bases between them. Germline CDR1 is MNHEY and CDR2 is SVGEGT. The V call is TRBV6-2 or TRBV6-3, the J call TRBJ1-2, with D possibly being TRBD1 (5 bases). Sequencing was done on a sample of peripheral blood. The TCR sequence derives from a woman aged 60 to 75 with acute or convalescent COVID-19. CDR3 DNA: TGTGCCAGCAGTTACGTTGGGGGGTATGGCTACACCTTC. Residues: CASSYVGGYGYTF.